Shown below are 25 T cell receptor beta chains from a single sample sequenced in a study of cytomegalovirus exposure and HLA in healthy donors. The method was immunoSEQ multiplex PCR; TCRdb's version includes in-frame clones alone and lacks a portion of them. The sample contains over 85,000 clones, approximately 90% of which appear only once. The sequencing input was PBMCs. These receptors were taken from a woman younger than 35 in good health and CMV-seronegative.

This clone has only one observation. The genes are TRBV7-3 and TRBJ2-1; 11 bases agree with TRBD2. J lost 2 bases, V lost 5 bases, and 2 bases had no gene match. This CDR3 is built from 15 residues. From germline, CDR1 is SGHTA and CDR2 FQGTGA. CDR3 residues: CASSQLAGAYNEQFF. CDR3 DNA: TGTGCCAGCAGCCAACTAGCGGGAGCCTACAATGAGCAGTTCTTC.

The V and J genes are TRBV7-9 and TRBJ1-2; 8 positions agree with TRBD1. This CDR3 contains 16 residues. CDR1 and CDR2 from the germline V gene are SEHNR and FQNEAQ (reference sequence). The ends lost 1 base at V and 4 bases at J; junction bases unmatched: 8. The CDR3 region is CASSLEGAGGSYGYTF. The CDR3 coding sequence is TGTGCCAGCAGCTTAGAGGGGGCAGGGGGCTCCTATGGCTACACCTTC. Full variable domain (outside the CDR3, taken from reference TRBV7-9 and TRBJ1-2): DTGVSQNPRHKITKRGQNVTFRCDPISEHNRLYWYRQTLGQGPEFLTYFQNEAQLEKSRLLSDRFSAERPKGSFSTLEIQRTEQGDSAMYLCASSLEGAGGSYGYTFGSGTRLTVV.

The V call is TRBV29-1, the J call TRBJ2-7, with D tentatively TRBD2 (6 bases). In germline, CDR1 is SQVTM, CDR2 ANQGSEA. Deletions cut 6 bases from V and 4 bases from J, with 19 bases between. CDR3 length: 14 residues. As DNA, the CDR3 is TGCAGCGTCCTCGGGCCTTCCGGGGGTTACGAGCAGTACTTC. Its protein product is CSVLGPSGGYEQYF.

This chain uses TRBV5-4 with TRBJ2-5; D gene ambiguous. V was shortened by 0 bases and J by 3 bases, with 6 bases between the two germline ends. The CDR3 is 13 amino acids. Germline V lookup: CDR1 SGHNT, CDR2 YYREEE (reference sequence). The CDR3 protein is CASSLATEETQYF. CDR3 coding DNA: TGTGCCAGCAGCTTGGCAACGGAAGAGACCCAGTACTTC.

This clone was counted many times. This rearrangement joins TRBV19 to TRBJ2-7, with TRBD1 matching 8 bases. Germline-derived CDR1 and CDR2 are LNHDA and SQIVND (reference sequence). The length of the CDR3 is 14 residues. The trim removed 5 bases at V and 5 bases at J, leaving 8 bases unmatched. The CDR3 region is CASSPVGQGHEQYF. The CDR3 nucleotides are TGTGCCAGTAGTCCTGTAGGACAGGGCCACGAGCAGTACTTC.

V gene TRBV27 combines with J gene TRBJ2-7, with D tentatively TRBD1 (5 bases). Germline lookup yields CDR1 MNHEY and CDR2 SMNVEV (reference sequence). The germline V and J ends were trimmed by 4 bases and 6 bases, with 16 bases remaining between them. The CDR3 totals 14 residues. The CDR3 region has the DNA TGTGCCAGCAGTTCTCAGGCCAGGGTGGGCGAGCAGTACTTC. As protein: CASSSQARVGEQYF.

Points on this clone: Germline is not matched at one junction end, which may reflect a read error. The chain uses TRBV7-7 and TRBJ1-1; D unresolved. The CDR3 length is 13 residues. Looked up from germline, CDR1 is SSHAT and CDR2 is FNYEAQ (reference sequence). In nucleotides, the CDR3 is TGTGCTAGCAGCGCACTCGAGGGCACTGAAGCTTTCTTT. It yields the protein CASSALEGTEAFF.

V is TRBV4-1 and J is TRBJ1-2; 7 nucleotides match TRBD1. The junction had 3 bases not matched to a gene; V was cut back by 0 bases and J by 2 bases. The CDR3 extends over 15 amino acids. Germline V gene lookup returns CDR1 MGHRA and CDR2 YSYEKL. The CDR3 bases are TGCGCCAGCAGCCAAGATGGCAGGGGGAACTATGGCTACACCTTC. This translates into CASSQDGRGNYGYTF.

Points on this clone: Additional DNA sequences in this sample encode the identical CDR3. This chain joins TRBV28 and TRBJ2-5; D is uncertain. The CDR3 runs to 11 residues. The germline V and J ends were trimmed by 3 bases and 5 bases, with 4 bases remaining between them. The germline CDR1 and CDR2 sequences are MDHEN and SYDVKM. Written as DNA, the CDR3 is TGTGCCAGCAGTTTCAGGGAGACCCAGTACTTC. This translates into CASSFRETQYF. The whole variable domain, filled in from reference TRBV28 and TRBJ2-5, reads DVKVTQSSRYLVKRTGEKVFLECVQDMDHENMFWYRQDPGLGLRLIYFSYDVKMKEKGDIPEGYSVSREKKERFSLILESASTNQTSMYLCASSFRETQYFGPGTRLLVL.

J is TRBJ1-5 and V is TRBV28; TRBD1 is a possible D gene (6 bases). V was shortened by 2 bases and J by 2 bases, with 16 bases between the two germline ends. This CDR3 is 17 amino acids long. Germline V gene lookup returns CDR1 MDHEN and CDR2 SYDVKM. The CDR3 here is CASSLRQGSRGNQPQHF. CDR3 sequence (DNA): TGTGCCAGCAGTTTACGGCAGGGGAGTAGGGGCAATCAGCCCCAGCATTTT.

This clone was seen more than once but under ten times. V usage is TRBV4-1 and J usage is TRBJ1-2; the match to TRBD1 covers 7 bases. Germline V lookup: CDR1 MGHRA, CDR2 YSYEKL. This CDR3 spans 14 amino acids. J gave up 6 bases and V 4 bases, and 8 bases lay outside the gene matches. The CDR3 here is CASSPRQGVDGYTF. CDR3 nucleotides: TGCGCCAGCAGCCCCCGACAGGGTGTAGATGGCTACACCTTC.

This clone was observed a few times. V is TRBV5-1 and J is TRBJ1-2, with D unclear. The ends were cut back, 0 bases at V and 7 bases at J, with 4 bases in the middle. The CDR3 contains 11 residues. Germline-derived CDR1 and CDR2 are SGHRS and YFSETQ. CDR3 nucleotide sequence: TGCGCCAGCAGCTTGGCCAGTGGCTACACCTTC. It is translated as CASSLASGYTF.

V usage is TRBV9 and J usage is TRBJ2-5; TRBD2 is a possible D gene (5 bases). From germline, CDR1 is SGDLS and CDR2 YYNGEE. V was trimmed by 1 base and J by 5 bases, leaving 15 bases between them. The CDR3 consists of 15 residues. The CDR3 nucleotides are TGTGCCAGCAGCGTACTAGCAGGTCGAGGGGAGACCCAGTACTTC. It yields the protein CASSVLAGRGETQYF. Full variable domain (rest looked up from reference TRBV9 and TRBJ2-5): DSGVTQTPKHLITATGQRVTLRCSPRSGDLSVYWYQQSLDQGLQFLIQYYNGEERAKGNILERFSAQQFPDLHSELNLSSLELGDSALYFCASSVLAGRGETQYFGPGTRLLVL.

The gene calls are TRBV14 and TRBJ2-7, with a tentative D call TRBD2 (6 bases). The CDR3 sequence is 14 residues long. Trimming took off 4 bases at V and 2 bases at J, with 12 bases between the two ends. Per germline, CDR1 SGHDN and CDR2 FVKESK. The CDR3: CASSRYRETYEQYF. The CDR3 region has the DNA TGTGCCAGCAGCCGGTACCGGGAGACCTACGAGCAGTACTTC.

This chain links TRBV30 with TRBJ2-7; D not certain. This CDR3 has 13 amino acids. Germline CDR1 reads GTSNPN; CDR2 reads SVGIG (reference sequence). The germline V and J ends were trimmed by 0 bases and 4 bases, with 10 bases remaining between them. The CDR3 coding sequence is TGTGCCTGGAGTGTAATCGGTTCTTACGAGCAGTACTTC. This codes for CAWSVIGSYEQYF.

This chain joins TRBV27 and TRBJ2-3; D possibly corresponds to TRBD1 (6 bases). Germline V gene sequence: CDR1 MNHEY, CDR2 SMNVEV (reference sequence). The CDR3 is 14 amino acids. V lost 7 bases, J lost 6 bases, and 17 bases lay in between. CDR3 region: CASTLRGIGDTQYF. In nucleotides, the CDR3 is TGTGCCAGCACCCTTAGGGGGATAGGGGATACGCAGTATTTT.

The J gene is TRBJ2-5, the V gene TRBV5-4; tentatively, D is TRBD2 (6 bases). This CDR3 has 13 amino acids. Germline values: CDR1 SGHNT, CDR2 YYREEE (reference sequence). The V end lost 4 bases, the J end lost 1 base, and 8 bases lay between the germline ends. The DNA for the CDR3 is TGTGCCAGCAGCCCGGAGGGCCAAGAGACCCAGTACTTC. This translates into CASSPEGQETQYF.

CDR3 sequence: CATSREGGYGYTF. The CDR3 DNA is TGTGCCACCAGCAGAGAGGGGGGTTATGGCTACACCTTC. The V gene is TRBV15, the J gene TRBJ1-2; the D gene is possibly TRBD1 (5 bases). The CDR3 spans 13 residues. The V end lost 0 bases, the J end lost 5 bases, and 7 bases lay between the germline ends. Germline V gene data show CDR1 as LNHNV and CDR2 as YYDKDF (reference sequence).

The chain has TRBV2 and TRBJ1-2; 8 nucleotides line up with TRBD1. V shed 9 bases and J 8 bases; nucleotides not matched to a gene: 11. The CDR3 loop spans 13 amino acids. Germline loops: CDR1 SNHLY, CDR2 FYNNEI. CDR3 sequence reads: CARTGGPVGGYTF. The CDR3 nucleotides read TGTGCCAGAACAGGGGGACCCGTAGGGGGCTACACCTTC.

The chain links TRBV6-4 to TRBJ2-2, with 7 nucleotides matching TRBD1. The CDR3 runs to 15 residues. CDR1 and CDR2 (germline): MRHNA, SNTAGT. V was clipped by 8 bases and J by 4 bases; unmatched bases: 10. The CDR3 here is CASSSTGEGTGELFF. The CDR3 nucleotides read TGTGCCAGCTCTTCAACAGGGGAAGGCACCGGGGAGCTGTTTTTT.

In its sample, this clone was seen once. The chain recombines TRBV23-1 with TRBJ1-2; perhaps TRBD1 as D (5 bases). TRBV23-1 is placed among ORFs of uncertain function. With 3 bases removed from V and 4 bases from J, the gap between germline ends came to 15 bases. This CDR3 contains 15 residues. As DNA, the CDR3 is TGCGCCAGCAGTCATACAGAACCTAGGGGCTATGGCTACACCTTC. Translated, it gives CASSHTEPRGYGYTF.

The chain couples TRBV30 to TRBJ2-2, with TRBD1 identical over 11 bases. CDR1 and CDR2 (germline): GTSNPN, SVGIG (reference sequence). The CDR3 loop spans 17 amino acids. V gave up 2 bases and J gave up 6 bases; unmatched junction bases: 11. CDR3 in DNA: TGTGCCTGGAGTATTCCGGGACAGGGGGTCGGGTCCGGGGAGCTGTTTTTT. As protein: CAWSIPGQGVGSGELFF.

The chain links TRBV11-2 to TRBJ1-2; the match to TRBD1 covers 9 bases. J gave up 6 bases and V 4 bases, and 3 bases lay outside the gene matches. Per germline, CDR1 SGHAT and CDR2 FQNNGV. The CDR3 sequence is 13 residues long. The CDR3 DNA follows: TGTGCCAGCAGCTACACAGGGGGCAATGGCTACACCTTC. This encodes CASSYTGGNGYTF.

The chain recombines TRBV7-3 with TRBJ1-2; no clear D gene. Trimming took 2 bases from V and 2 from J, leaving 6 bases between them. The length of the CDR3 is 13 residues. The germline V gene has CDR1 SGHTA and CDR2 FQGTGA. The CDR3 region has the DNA TGTGCCAGCAGCTTAGAGCGAAACTATGGCTACACCTTC. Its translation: CASSLERNYGYTF.

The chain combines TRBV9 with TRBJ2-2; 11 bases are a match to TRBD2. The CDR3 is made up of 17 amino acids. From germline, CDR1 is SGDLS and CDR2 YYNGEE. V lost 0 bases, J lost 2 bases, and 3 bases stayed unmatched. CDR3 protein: CASSVGGLAANTGELFF. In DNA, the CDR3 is TGTGCCAGCAGCGTAGGGGGACTAGCGGCTAACACCGGGGAGCTGTTTTTT.